This T cell receptor (beta chain) comes out of a study of beta chain features in type 1 diabetes. Study background: There was similarity between patients and healthy donors in age, gender and cell yields. Study-level points and caveats: Researchers cautioned that cDNA sequencing could over-represent cells with high TCR expression.

The sequenced template was cDNA made from the entire isolated RNA. Generated by immunoSEQ multiplex PCR, the TCRdb table keeps only in-frame clones and is missing some. The top ten hold around 0.05% of the sample, which has roughly 500,000 clones, approximately 10% seen once. This clone occurred a few times. Antigen unknown. The V gene lost 0 bases and the J gene lost 3 bases, with 3 bases spanning the gap. The CDR3 is 12 amino acids. Per germline, CDR1 ENHRY and CDR2 SYGVKD. Material for sequencing was naive CD4+ T cells from blood. This sequence joins TRBV10-3 and TRBJ2-7; D is unclear. The TCR was taken from a young woman in good health. The CDR3 sequence is CAISESGYEQYF. CDR3 nucleotide sequence: TGTGCCATCAGTGAGTCTGGCTACGAGCAGTACTTC.